This TCR beta chain appears in the sequencing data of a study of graft-versus-host responses after intestinal transplantation (dated by TCRdb to the early 2020s). For the wider study: Recipients received multivisceral, liver-intestinal, or isolated intestinal transplants. Every recipient was given anti-thymocyte globulin induction, followed by roughly 3 years of maintenance tacrolimus and steroids. Bulk TCR-beta CDR3 sequencing was used to track graft-versus-host and host-versus-graft alloreactive T cell clones in the graft, circulation and bone marrow after intestinal transplantation. To identify alloreactive clones, pre-transplant mixed lymphocyte reaction products were sequenced and compared with unstimulated pre-transplant donor and recipient T cells. The cohort enrolled some 23 intestinal transplant recipients including one retransplant, and a few patients lacking pretransplant specimens were excluded. A peak of at least 4% donor T cells among recipient peripheral blood mononuclear cells was the definition used for donor T cell macrochimerism. Rather than going through the commercial service, samples from a few later patients were sequenced in-house on an Illumina MiSeq and processed with MiXCR.

Overall results and qualifications from the work: In the allografts of patients with donor T cell macrochimerism, GvH to HvG T cell clonal ratios were high. Early after transplant, peak levels of circulating GvH clones were found to be associated with declines in HvG clones. The conclusions were limited by the relatively low number and heterogeneity of the intestinal transplant patients. GvH clones were detected in recipient bone marrow, and some of these GvH clones were observed earlier in ileal mucosa or blood, consistent with an intestinal mucosal origin.

Unmatched junction bases come to 10, with V trimmed by 10 bases and J by 7 bases. Per the germline V gene, MNHNS is the CDR1 and SASEGT is the CDR2. Its CDR3 holds 13 amino acids, cysteine through phenylalanine. Only the CDR3 DNA is retained, 39 bases long and in frame from the first base. Library construction relied on the immunoSEQ multiplex PCR assay. High-throughput TCR-beta CDR3 sequencing of genomic DNA from most patients was performed by Adaptive Biotechnologies. Under the source paper's analysis protocol: TCR sequencing data for roughly 18 patients were retrieved from Adaptive's ImmunoSEQ software; three other patients were processed with MiXCR and VDJtools. CDR3 nucleotide sequences shared by donor and recipient were removed because the origin of these sequences could not be assigned. To be classed as alloreactive, a clone needed at least 2-fold expansion over unstimulated cells and a minimum CFSE-low frequency of 0.002% (template counts) or 0.001% (read counts). Clones were considered mappable if detected in sequenced pre-transplant spleen, lymph node, or MLR CFSE-low populations of the donor or recipient. Cumulative frequency of alloreactive clones was calculated as a percentage of all sequences weighted by copy number. Here the immuneACCESS table is served through TCRdb, limited to in-frame sequences with V and J called. Missing clones are a known gap in these copies; in checked studies unresolved V genes cover under half, and the rest lacks a known reason. For V, J and clone size, that table is used; D and trimming come from the DNA. This sample has over 45,000 clones in its table, and about 90% of those were observed once. The ten top clones hold 1.6% of the sample.

Comment on this clone: Its antigen is not yet known. Qualities for individual bases were not recorded, and no much larger clone is one base off.

In the first month after transplant, blood samples were collected up to 4 times, and after that at least monthly when available. The TCR was taken from a human patient who received an intestinal transplant, so some T cells may come from the graft donor. The chain is assembled from TRBV6-1 and TRBJ1-2; TRBD1 agrees with 9 junctional bases. The source material was PBMCs, sampled 26 days after transplant. The DNA reads as follows: TGTGCCACTTACAGGGGGCCCCTCGGTGGCTACACCTTC. It translates to CATYRGPLGGYTF.